This TCR beta chain was captured by sequencing in a study of chemoradiotherapy in HPV16-positive cancers. Whole-study results and caveats: Better recurrence-free survival went with HPV-responsive T-cell expansion in HPV16-positive patients. Candidate HPV-specific clones and E7-related TCR motifs grew in tumor during treatment. Functional assays defining HPV-specific T cells used only two HPV16-positive patients.

Concerning this clone itself: Its antigen is not identified.

Repertoires were generated with immunoSEQ multiplex PCR, while TCRdb's copy carries only in-frame clones and drops some. This table has about 5,500 clones, less than 80% appearing once. This receptor was obtained from a human donor with HPV-associated anogenital cancer. Sampling took place from a patient who underwent chemoradiotherapy.

The CDR3 DNA is TGTGCCAGCAGCTCTCCTGTGCTAGCGGGGGGAACTTACAATGAGCAGTTCTTC. Amino acids: CASSSPVLAGGTYNEQFF. The chain couples TRBV5-4 to TRBJ2-1; 11 bases match TRBD2. The length of the CDR3 is 18 residues. J lost 4 bases, V lost 3 bases, and 12 bases had no gene match. Germline V gene sequence: CDR1 SGHNT, CDR2 YYREEE (reference sequence).